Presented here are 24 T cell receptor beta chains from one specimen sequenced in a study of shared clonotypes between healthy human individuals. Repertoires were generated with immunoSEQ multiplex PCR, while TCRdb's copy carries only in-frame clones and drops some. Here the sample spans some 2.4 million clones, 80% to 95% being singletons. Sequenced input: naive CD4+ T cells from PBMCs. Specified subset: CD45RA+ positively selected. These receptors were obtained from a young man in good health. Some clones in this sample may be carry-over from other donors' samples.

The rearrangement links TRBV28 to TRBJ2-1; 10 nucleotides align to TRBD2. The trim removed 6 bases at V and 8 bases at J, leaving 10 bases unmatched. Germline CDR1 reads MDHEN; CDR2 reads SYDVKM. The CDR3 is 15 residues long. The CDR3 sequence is CASRKAPSGSHEQFF. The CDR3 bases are TGTGCCAGCAGAAAAGCCCCTAGCGGGAGCCATGAGCAGTTCTTC.

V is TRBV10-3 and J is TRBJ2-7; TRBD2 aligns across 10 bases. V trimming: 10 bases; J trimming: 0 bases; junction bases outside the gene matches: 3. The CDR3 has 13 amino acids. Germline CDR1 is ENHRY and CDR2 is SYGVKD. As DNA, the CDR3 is TGTGCCACCAGCGGGAGGGACTCCTACGAGCAGTACTTC. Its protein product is CATSGRDSYEQYF.

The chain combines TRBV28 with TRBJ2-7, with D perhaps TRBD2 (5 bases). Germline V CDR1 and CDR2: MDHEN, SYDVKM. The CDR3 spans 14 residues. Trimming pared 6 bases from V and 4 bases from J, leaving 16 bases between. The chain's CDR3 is CASRAPGKKYEQYF. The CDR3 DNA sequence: TGTGCCAGCAGAGCTCCCGGGAAGAAATACGAGCAGTACTTC.

The CDR3 DNA is TGTGCCAGCGGGGGGGGGCAAGGGGAGGAAAAACTGTTTTTT. Its protein is CASGGGQGEEKLFF. The rearrangement joins TRBV6-6 to TRBJ1-4; possible D gene TRBD1, 6 bases. CDR3 length: 14 residues. Trimming took off 8 bases at V and 8 bases at J, with 18 bases between the two ends. The germline gives CDR1 MNHNY, CDR2 SVGAGI (reference sequence).

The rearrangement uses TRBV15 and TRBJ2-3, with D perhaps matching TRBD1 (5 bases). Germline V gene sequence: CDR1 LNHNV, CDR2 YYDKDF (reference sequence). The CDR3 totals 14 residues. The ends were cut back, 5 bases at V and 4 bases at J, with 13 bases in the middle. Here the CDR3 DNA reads TGTGCCACCAGCCTGGGGCGCAGGGCAGATACGCAGTATTTT. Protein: CATSLGRRADTQYF.

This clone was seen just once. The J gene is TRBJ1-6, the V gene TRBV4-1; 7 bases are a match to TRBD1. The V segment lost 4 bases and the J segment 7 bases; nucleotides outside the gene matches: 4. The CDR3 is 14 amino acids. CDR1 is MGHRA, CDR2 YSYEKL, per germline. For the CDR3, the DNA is TGCGCCAGCAGCCTAGACAGGGCAAATTCACCCCTCCACTTT. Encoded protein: CASSLDRANSPLHF.

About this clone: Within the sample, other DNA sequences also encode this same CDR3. CDR3: CASSRGLAGGDEQFF. The CDR3 nucleotides read TGCGCCAGCAGTAGGGGGCTAGCGGGAGGCGATGAGCAGTTCTTC. The genes are TRBV5-1 and TRBJ2-1, with 11 nucleotides matching TRBD2. This CDR3 comprises 15 residues. The V segment lost 5 bases and the J segment 8 bases; nucleotides outside the gene matches: 9. Germline CDR1 reads SGHRS; CDR2 reads YFSETQ.

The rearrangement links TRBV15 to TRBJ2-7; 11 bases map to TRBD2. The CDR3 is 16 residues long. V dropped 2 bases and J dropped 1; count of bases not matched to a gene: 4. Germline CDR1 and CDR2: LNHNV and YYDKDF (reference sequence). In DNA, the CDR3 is TGTGCCACCAGCAGATTAACTAGCGGGAGTTCCTACGAGCAGTACTTC. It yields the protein CATSRLTSGSSYEQYF.

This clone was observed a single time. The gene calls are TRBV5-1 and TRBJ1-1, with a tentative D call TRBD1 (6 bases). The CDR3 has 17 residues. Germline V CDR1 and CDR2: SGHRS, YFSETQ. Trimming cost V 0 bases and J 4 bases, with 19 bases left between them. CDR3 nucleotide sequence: TGCGCCAGCAGCTTGGATGGGGTTTCGGCCAGGGGCACTGAAGCTTTCTTT. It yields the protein CASSLDGVSARGTEAFF.

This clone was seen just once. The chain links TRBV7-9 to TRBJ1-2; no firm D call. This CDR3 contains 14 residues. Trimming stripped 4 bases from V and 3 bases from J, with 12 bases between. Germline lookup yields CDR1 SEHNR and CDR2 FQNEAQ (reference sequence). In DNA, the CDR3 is TGTGCCAGCAGCTCCCTTTCCAGCCACTATGGCTACACCTTC. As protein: CASSSLSSHYGYTF.

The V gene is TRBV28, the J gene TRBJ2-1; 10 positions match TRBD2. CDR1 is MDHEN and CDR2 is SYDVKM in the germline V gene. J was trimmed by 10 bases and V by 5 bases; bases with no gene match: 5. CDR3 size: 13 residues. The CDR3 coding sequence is TGTGCCAGCAGTCTAGCGGGAGTGGGAGAGCAGTTCTTC. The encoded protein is CASSLAGVGEQFF.

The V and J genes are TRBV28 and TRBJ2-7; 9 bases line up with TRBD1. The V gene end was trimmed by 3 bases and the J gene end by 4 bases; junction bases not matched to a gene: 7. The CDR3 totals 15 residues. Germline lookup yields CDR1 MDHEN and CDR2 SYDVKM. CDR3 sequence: CASSFTGGIGYEQYF. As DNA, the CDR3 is TGTGCCAGCAGTTTCACAGGGGGCATCGGGTACGAGCAGTACTTC.

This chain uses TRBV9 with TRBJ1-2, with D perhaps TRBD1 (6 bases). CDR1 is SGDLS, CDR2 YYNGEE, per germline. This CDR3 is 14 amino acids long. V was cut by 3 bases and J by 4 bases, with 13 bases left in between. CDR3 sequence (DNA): TGTGCCAGCAGCGCCTCACAGGGTACCTATGGCTACACCTTC. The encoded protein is CASSASQGTYGYTF.

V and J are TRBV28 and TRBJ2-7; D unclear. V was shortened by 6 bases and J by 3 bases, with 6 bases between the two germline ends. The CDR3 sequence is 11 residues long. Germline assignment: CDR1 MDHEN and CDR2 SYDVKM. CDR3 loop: CASRRIYEQYF. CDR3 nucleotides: TGTGCCAGCAGACGGATCTACGAGCAGTACTTC.

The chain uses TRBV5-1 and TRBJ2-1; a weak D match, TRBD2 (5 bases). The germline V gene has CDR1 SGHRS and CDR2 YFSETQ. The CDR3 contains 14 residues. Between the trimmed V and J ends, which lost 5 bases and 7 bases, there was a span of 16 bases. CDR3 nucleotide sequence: TGCGCCAGCAGGGACCCGCCCTGGAGGAATGAGCAGTTCTTC. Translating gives CASRDPPWRNEQFF.

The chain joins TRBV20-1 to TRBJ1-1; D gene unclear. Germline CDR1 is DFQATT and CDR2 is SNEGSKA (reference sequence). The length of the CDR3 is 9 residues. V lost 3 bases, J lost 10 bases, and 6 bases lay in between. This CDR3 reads CSARRLAFF. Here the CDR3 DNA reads TGCAGTGCTAGGCGCTTAGCTTTCTTT.

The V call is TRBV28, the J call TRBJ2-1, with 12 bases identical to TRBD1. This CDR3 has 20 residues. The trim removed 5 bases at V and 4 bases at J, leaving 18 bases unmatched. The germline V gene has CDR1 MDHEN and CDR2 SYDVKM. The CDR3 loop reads CASSAGPGQGASRVYNEQFF. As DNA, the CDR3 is TGTGCCAGCAGTGCGGGTCCGGGACAGGGGGCCTCGCGTGTATACAATGAGCAGTTCTTC.

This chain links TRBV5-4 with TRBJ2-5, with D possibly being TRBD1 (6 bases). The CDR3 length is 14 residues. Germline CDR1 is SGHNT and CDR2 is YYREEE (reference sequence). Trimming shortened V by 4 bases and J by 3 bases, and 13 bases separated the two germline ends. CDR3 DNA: TGTGCCAGCAGCCCCGGGACAACTAAAGAGACCCAGTACTTC. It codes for CASSPGTTKETQYF.

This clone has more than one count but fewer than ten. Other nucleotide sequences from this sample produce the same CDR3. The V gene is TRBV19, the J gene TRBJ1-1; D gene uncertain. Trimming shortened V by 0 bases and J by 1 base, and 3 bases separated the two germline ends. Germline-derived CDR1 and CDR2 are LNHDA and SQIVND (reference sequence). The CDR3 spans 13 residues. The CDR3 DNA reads TGTGCCAGTAGTATAGACAGGAACACTGAAGCTTTCTTT. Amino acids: CASSIDRNTEAFF. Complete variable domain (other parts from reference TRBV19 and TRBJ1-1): DGGITQSPKYLFRKEGQNVTLSCEQNLNHDAMYWYRQDPGQGLRLIYYSQIVNDFQKGDIAEGYSVSREKKESFPLTVTSAQKNPTAFYLCASSIDRNTEAFFGQGTRLTVV.

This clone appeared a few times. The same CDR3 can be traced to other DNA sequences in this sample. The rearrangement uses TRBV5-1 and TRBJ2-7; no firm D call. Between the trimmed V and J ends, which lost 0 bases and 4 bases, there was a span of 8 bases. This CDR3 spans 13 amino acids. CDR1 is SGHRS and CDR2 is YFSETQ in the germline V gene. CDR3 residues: CASSLGFGYEQYF. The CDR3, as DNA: TGCGCCAGCAGCTTGGGATTCGGGTACGAGCAGTACTTC. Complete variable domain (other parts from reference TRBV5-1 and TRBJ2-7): KAGVTQTPRYLIKTRGQQVTLSCSPISGHRSVSWYQQTPGQGLQFLFEYFSETQRNKGNFPGRFSGRQFSNSRSEMNVSTLELGDSALYLCASSLGFGYEQYFGPGTRLTVT.

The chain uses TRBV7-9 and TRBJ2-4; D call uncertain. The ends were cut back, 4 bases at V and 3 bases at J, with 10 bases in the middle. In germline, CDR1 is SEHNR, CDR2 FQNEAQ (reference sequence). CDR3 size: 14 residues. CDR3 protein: CASSSPAYKNIQYF. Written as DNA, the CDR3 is TGTGCCAGCAGCTCCCCGGCCTACAAAAACATTCAGTACTTC.

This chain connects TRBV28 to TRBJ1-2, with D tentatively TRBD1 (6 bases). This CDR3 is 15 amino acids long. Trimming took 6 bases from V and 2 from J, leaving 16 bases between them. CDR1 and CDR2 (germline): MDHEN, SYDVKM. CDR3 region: CASRKGGKPNYGYTF. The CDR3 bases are TGTGCCAGCAGAAAGGGGGGGAAACCCAACTATGGCTACACCTTC.

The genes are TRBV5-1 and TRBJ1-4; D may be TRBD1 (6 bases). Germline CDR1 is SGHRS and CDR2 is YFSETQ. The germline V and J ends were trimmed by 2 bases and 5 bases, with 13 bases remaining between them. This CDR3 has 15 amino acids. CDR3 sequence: CASSFFGGRNEKLFF. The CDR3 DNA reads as TGCGCCAGCAGCTTTTTTGGGGGCCGGAATGAAAAACTGTTTTTT.

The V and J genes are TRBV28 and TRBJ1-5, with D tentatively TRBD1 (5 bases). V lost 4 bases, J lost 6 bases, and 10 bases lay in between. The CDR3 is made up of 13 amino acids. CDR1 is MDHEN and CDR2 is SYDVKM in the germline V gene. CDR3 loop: CASSSGYGQPQHF. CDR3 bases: TGTGCCAGCAGTTCAGGGTACGGTCAGCCCCAGCATTTT.